This T cell receptor beta chain stems from a study of blood T cell repertoires in COVID-19. The table came from immunoSEQ multiplex PCR; TCRdb's copy has only in-frame clones and leaves some out. The profile covers 85,000 to 120,000 clones, with around 92% appearing a single time and around 4% taken by the ten largest. Trimming left V 1 base short and J 2 bases short, with 8 bases between. Germline values: CDR1 GTSNPN, CDR2 SVGIG (reference sequence). This CDR3 is 13 amino acids long. Material for sequencing was peripheral blood. The chain uses TRBV30 and TRBJ1-1; tentative D call: TRBD1 (5 bases). This TCR derives from a man younger than 35 with acute or convalescent COVID-19. CDR3 nucleotides: TGTGCCTGGAGTGGACAGTTAAACACTGAAGCTTTCTTT. Protein sequence: CAWSGQLNTEAFF.